This T cell receptor (beta chain) was recovered during a study of blood T cell repertoires in COVID-19. Study-wide context: Specimens from acute and convalescent COVID-19 originated in the United States, Italy and Spain. PBMCs, B-cell-depleted T cells, or T cells were the source of the cDNA or gDNA that made up the material.

The V and J ends lost 6 bases and 0 bases respectively, with 17 bases between them. The CDR3 loop spans 17 amino acids. CDR1 is SNHLY, CDR2 FYNNEI, per germline. Under the authors' procedure: Nucleated cell number was recorded as an estimate derived from reference gene primer amplification. Sequenced by immunoSEQ multiplex PCR; TCRdb stores in-frame clones only, minus some. V and J calls and clone size follow that table, whereas D and trimming were derived from the DNA. This sample carries roughly 130,000 clones, about 80% of them seen once, and the ten largest clones take roughly 15%. V and J are TRBV2 and TRBJ1-4; possibly TRBD1 for D (6 bases). The TCR originated in a woman aged 45-65 years with acute or convalescent COVID-19. The source material was peripheral blood. The CDR3 DNA reads TGTGCCAGCAGCCCTGGACAGACTTCTGCAACTAATGAAAAACTGTTTTTT. As protein: CASSPGQTSATNEKLFF.